This TCR beta chain was retrieved from a study of T cells in Graves' hyperthyroidism and ophthalmopathy. The CDR3 has 16 amino acids. In germline, CDR1 is SGHRS, CDR2 YFSETQ. V was trimmed by 4 bases and J by 1 base, leaving 14 bases between them. This clonotype occurred many times. Authors of the study amplified TCR beta CDR3 regions from RNA transcripts. The HTBI primer set served for first-round RT-PCR of the TCR CDR3. TCRdb re-called the multiplex PCR reads through MiXCR, storing one row per CDR3 protein. In the table there are a few hundred thousand distinct CDR3 sequences, approximately 17% of which are singletons.

The sample consisted of blood. The V and J genes are TRBV5-1 and TRBJ1-4; no reliable D call. This sequence originates from a man younger than 35 with Graves' ophthalmopathy. The CDR3 reads CASSDIGGLTNEKLFF. The DNA of the CDR3 is TGCGCCAGCAGCGACATAGGAGGGCTAACTAATGAAAAACTGTTTTTT. Full variable domain (rest looked up from reference TRBV5-1 and TRBJ1-4): KAGVTQTPRYLIKTRGQQVTLSCSPISGHRSVSWYQQTPGQGLQFLFEYFSETQRNKGNFPGRFSGRQFSNSRSEMNVSTLELGDSALYLCASSDIGGLTNEKLFFGSGTQLSVL.